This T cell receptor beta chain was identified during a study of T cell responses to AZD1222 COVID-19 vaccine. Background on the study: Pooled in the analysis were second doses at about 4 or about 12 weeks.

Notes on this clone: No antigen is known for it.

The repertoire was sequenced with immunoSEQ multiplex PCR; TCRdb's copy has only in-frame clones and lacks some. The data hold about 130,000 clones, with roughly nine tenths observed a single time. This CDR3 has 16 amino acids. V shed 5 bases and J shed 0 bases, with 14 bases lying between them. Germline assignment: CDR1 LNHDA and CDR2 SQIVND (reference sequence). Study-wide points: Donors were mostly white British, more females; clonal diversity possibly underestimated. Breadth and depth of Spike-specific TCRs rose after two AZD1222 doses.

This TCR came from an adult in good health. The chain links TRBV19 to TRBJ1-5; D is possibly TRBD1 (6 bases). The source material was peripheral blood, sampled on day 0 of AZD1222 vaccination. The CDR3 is CASSLNRENSNQPQHF. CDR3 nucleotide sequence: TGTGCCAGTAGTCTGAACAGGGAAAATAGCAATCAGCCCCAGCATTTT.